This TCR beta chain derives from a study of cytomegalovirus exposure and HLA in healthy donors. Whole-study context: Prior work identified around 120 million unique TCR beta sequences in some 200 million T cells. Caucasian-associated ancestry cluster membership applied to about four fifths of around 400 genotyped donors.

A multiplex PCR was run with 60 Vbeta primers and 13 Jbeta primers. TCRdb's table, derived via immunoSEQ multiplex PCR, lists solely in-frame clones and lacks some. The sample gives about 99,000 clones, roughly 80% of which show up once; approximately 3.5% is in the top ten. This clone has a handful of counts. Antigen unknown. CDR1 and CDR2 (germline): MGHDK, SYGVNS. V lost 2 bases and J 6 bases, leaving 11 bases between the germline ends. The CDR3 length is 13 residues. Study results and limitations: CMV serostatus was the sole immune exposure data available.

Sequenced input: PBMCs. This clonotype was sampled from a man aged 35 to 55 in good health and CMV-seronegative. This sequence joins TRBV25-1 and TRBJ2-7; D ambiguous. The CDR3: CASSEVYGREQYF. The CDR3 nucleotides are TGTGCCAGCAGTGAAGTTTATGGGCGCGAGCAGTACTTC.